A single sample is the source of the 13 T cell receptor beta chains below, sequenced in a study of T cells after posttransplantation cyclophosphamide. Profiled with immunoSEQ multiplex PCR; TCRdb holds only in-frame clones, not every one. The sample lists about 39,000 clones, none appearing once, the ten largest making up 4% to 5.5%. Material: PBMCs. These receptors were obtained from a woman between 45 and 60 years old in good health and a related stem cell transplant donor.

At least ten counts were recorded for this clone. This rearrangement joins TRBV28 to TRBJ1-1, with 7 nucleotides matching TRBD1. V dropped 4 bases and J dropped 2; count of bases not matched to a gene: 1. The CDR3 is 13 amino acids. Germline V gene data show CDR1 as MDHEN and CDR2 as SYDVKM. The CDR3 DNA follows: TGTGCCAGCAGTTGGGACAGCAACACTGAAGCTTTCTTT. Residues: CASSWDSNTEAFF.

This clone occurred a few times. The gene calls are TRBV6-6 and TRBJ2-5; possibly TRBD2 for D (5 bases). Judging by the DNA end, TRBJ2-7 fits better; the J call may be wrong. The germline V gene has CDR1 MNHNY and CDR2 SVGAGI (reference sequence). CDR3 size: 13 residues. CDR3 bases: TGTGCCAGCACCACCCGGGGTCCCTACGAGCAGTACTTC. Translation gives CASTTRGPYEQYF.

The table lists this clone with a few counts. A far bigger clonotype differs at one base, so this is likely a read error. The chain combines TRBV6-5 with TRBJ1-1; 7 nucleotides align to TRBD1. The V gene's germline CDR1 is MNHEY and CDR2 SVGAGI. The CDR3 is 12 amino acids. V lost 6 bases and J lost 7; bases outside the gene matches: 5. The CDR3 bases are TGTGCCAGCAGCTTGACAGGGATTGAAGCTTTCTTT. Protein sequence: CASSLTGIEAFF.

This clone has a count of ten or more. V gene TRBV12-5 combines with J gene TRBJ1-6; no clear D. Germline V gene sequence: CDR1 LGHNT, CDR2 FRNRAP. The CDR3 has 17 amino acids. Trimming took 0 bases from V and 0 from J, leaving 9 bases between them. The CDR3 loop reads CASGLVPGYSYNSPLHF. CDR3 nucleotide sequence: TGTGCTAGTGGTTTGGTACCAGGTTACTCCTATAATTCACCCCTCCACTTT.

This clone was seen repeatedly, ten times or more. The chain combines TRBV27 with TRBJ2-2, with no clear D. CDR1 and CDR2 from the germline V gene are MNHEY and SMNVEV (reference sequence). With 6 bases removed from V and 1 base from J, the gap between germline ends came to 15 bases. The CDR3 totals 16 residues. The CDR3 DNA reads TGTGCCAGCAGGCCTCACTTATCAGGGAACACCGGGGAGCTGTTTTTT. Residues: CASRPHLSGNTGELFF.

This clone was recorded at least ten times. This chain joins TRBV2 and TRBJ1-1, with a possible D match to TRBD1 (5 bases). The germline V and J ends were trimmed by 9 bases and 5 bases, with 10 bases remaining between them. CDR1 is SNHLY, CDR2 FYNNEI, per germline. The CDR3 contains 11 residues. In nucleotides, the CDR3 is TGTGCCAGGGGGAAGGGGACTGAAGCTTTCTTT. This gives the protein CARGKGTEAFF.

This clone showed up many times. The rearrangement uses TRBV5-1 and TRBJ2-1; 9 nucleotides agree with TRBD2. Losses at the gene ends were 7 bases for V and 6 bases for J; bases not matched to a gene: 5. The V gene's germline CDR1 is SGHRS and CDR2 YFSETQ. The CDR3 runs 13 residues. The CDR3 coding sequence is TGCGCCAGCGGGGCGGGGGGGACCAATGAGCAGTTCTTC. The encoded protein is CASGAGGTNEQFF.

This clone was observed many times. This chain uses TRBV30 with TRBJ1-1, with D possibly TRBD1 on 6 matching bases. Germline CDR1 and CDR2: GTSNPN and SVGIG (reference sequence). The length of the CDR3 is 15 residues. The germline V and J ends were trimmed by 2 bases and 8 bases, with 21 bases remaining between them. CDR3 amino acids: CAWSPDRWGGKEAFF. DNA of the CDR3: TGTGCCTGGAGTCCGGACAGATGGGGGGGAAAAGAAGCTTTCTTT.

This clone was recorded many times. The V gene is TRBV28, the J gene TRBJ1-1; possible D gene TRBD1, 6 bases. The V end lost 0 bases, the J end lost 8 bases, and 13 bases lay between the germline ends. In germline, CDR1 is MDHEN, CDR2 SYDVKM. The CDR3 spans 14 residues. This CDR3 reads CASSLWLSGEEAFF. Written as DNA, the CDR3 is TGTGCCAGCAGTTTATGGTTGTCAGGGGAGGAAGCTTTCTTT.

This clone came up many times. This chain links TRBV11-2 with TRBJ2-3; TRBD2 matches at 11 bases. The CDR3 consists of 19 residues. The germline V gene has CDR1 SGHAT and CDR2 FQNNGV. V dropped 2 bases and J dropped 2; count of bases not matched to a gene: 12. The CDR3 region has the DNA TGTGCCAGCAGCTTATACACCCCCCTAGCGGGGGGAACCACAGATACGCAGTATTTT. Protein sequence: CASSLYTPLAGGTTDTQYF. Full variable domain (missing parts from reference TRBV11-2 and TRBJ2-3): EAGVAQSPRYKIIEKRQSVAFWCNPISGHATLYWYQQILGQGPKLLIQFQNNGVVDDSQLPKDRFSAERLKGVDSTLKIQPAKLEDSAVYLCASSLYTPLAGGTTDTQYFGPGTRLTVL.

This clone was recorded at least ten times. The rearrangement links TRBV6-6 to TRBJ2-3; the match to TRBD2 covers 9 bases. The V gene end was trimmed by 7 bases and the J gene end by 5 bases; junction bases not matched to a gene: 7. CDR3 length equals 14 residues. The germline CDR1 and CDR2 sequences are MNHNY and SVGAGI (reference sequence). The CDR3, as DNA: TGTGCCAGCAAGGGGGCTAGCGGGGTAGATACGCAGTATTTT. This translates into CASKGASGVDTQYF.

This clone appeared many times. The V call is TRBV29-1, the J call TRBJ2-5, with TRBD1 matching over 10 bases. CDR3 length: 13 residues. Germline CDR1 is SQVTM and CDR2 is ANQGSEA. V gave up 4 bases and J gave up 5 bases; unmatched junction bases: 4. The DNA for the CDR3 is TGCAGCGTTGGACAGGGGGCATCCGAGACCCAGTACTTC. This codes for CSVGQGASETQYF.

This clone appeared many times. CDR3 sequence reads: CATRRTVNTEAFF. CDR3 in DNA: TGTGCCACACGCCGGACAGTGAACACTGAAGCTTTCTTT. The chain carries TRBV19 and TRBJ1-1, with D perhaps TRBD1 (6 bases). Between the trimmed V and J ends, which lost 10 bases and 0 bases, there was a span of 12 bases. The CDR3 has 13 residues. Germline V lookup: CDR1 LNHDA, CDR2 SQIVND (reference sequence).